These T cell receptor beta chains were read from a single sample in a study of shared T cell receptors in the human thymus. Sequencing used immunoSEQ multiplex PCR; TCRdb keeps in-frame clones, though not all of them. There are about 660,000 clones in the sample; around 87% occur only once, and roughly 0.0089% lies in the top ten. The same specimen was also included in a second study, on human thymus T cells.

The sequenced material came from thymocytes. These receptors originate from a boy under two years old with a congenital heart defect. CDR3s include the opening cysteine and the closing phenylalanine or tryptophan. Clone size appears in some rows only: once, few, many, or a class for an expanded clone.

clone_size	cdr3_length	v_call	j_call	cdr3_aa
NA	14	TRBV6-5	TRBJ1-1	CASSGTGVNTEAFF
NA	15	TRBV28	TRBJ2-1	CASSSGQGPYNEQFF
once	15	TRBV25-1	TRBJ1-4	CASSEWEGSNEKLFF
NA	18	TRBV15	TRBJ2-4	CATSPLIEHHLAKNIQYF
NA	14	TRBV19	TRBJ1-6	CASTNPLGGTPLHF
NA	13	TRBV5-1	TRBJ2-1	CASRDYPSLEQFF
NA	15	TRBV28	TRBJ1-1	CASSRETGSSTEAFF
NA	14	TRBV27	TRBJ2-3	CASRPRQGQDTQYF
NA	20	TRBV28	TRBJ1-5	CASSFSLWNRGEFSNQPQHF
NA	16	TRBV6-5	TRBJ2-7	CASSYSRHKELYEQYF
NA	12	TRBV11-2	TRBJ2-1	CASSLRYNEQFF
NA	17	TRBV28	TRBJ1-1	CASSSPPTGGSYTEAFF
NA	15	TRBV15	TRBJ1-3	CATSRVGSAGNTIYF
NA	13	TRBV27	TRBJ2-3	CASSPRVTDTQYF
NA	16	TRBV7-9	TRBJ2-3	CASSLGGGVMTDTQYF
once	18	TRBV25-1	TRBJ2-3	CASSGNLRDSKTSDTQYF
NA	15	TRBV15	TRBJ1-6	CATSAGGVGNSPLHF
NA	16	TRBV4-3	TRBJ1-2	CASSQGNASIGYGYTF
NA	14	TRBV7-9	TRBJ2-5	CASSLQGPQETQYF
once	16	TRBV7-7	TRBJ1-1	CASSLLPGSLGTEAFF
NA	16	TRBV5-6	TRBJ1-5	CASSCRPGELNQPQHF
NA	14	TRBV6-6	TRBJ2-7	CASSSGQGAYEQYF
NA	17	TRBV29-1	TRBJ2-5	CSVEDPGGAGGEETQYF
NA	15	TRBV2	TRBJ1-2	CASSGVEVLIYGYTF